This passage covers 30 T cell receptor beta chains from one sample sequenced in a study of blood T cell repertoires in COVID-19. Generated by immunoSEQ multiplex PCR, the TCRdb table keeps only in-frame clones and is missing some. This sample carries 150,000 to 200,000 clones, nearly 80% of them seen once, and the ten largest clones take less than 30%. The material sequenced was peripheral blood. These receptors were taken from a woman in her 70s with acute or convalescent COVID-19.

The chain is built from TRBV10-1 and TRBJ1-1, with a tentative D call TRBD1 (5 bases). V dropped 6 bases and J dropped 0 bases, with 8 bases sitting between them. The CDR3 covers 13 residues. CDR1 is WNHNN and CDR2 is SYGVQD in the germline V gene (reference sequence). The CDR3 region has the DNA TGCGCCAGCAGCTCGACAGTGAACACTGAAGCTTTCTTT. Protein sequence: CASSSTVNTEAFF.

The CDR3 DNA reads as TGTGCCAGCAGATCAGGGGGCGCAGAAGGTCAGCCCCAGCATTTT. Its translation: CASRSGGAEGQPQHF. This chain links TRBV28 with TRBJ1-5; 8 bases map to TRBD1. The V gene's germline CDR1 is MDHEN and CDR2 SYDVKM. With V trimmed by 6 bases and J by 6 bases, 10 bases remained unmatched. CDR3 length: 15 amino acids.

V usage is TRBV7-2 and J usage is TRBJ2-2; TRBD2 matches at 8 bases. The CDR3 consists of 16 residues. Unmatched junction bases numbered 7, after V lost 2 bases and J lost 5 bases. Germline CDR1 and CDR2: SGHTA and FQGNSA. As DNA, the CDR3 is TGTGCCAGCAGCTTATTCGGGAGGGGCACAACCGGGGAGCTGTTTTTT. Residues: CASSLFGRGTTGELFF. The entire variable domain, with the rest obtained from reference TRBV7-2 and TRBJ2-2, is as follows: GAGVSQSPSNKVTEKGKDVELRCDPISGHTALYWYRQSLGQGLEFLIYFQGNSAPDKSGLPSDRFSAERTGGSVSTLTIQRTQQEDSAVYLCASSLFGRGTTGELFFGEGSRLTVL.

The V and J genes are TRBV7-9 and TRBJ2-5; tentative D call: TRBD2 (5 bases). The CDR3 extends over 11 amino acids. Germline CDR1 is SEHNR and CDR2 is FQNEAQ (reference sequence). Trimming took 3 bases from V and 7 from J, leaving 6 bases between them. The CDR3 sequence: CASSFRGTQYF. Here the CDR3 DNA reads TGTGCCAGCAGCTTCCGGGGGACCCAGTACTTC.

This clone has a single count. V gene TRBV5-1 combines with J gene TRBJ2-7; D may be TRBD2 (5 bases). The length of the CDR3 is 16 residues. The germline V and J ends were trimmed by 0 bases and 2 bases, with 15 bases remaining between them. Germline V lookup: CDR1 SGHRS, CDR2 YFSETQ. The chain's CDR3 is CASSLDGSGITYEQYF. Here the CDR3 DNA reads TGCGCCAGCAGCTTGGACGGTTCCGGGATAACCTACGAGCAGTACTTC. Combining the CDR3 with reference TRBV5-1 and TRBJ2-7 gives the whole variable domain KAGVTQTPRYLIKTRGQQVTLSCSPISGHRSVSWYQQTPGQGLQFLFEYFSETQRNKGNFPGRFSGRQFSNSRSEMNVSTLELGDSALYLCASSLDGSGITYEQYFGPGTRLTVT.

The chain is built from TRBV5-1 and TRBJ2-2, with 9 bases that match TRBD2. The J segment lost 3 bases and the V segment lost 5 bases, leaving 2 bases of the junction unmatched. CDR1 is SGHRS, CDR2 YFSETQ, per germline. The CDR3 runs 14 residues. CDR3 in amino acids: CASRREGDTGELFF. The CDR3 coding sequence is TGCGCCAGCAGGCGGGAGGGCGACACCGGGGAGCTGTTTTTT.

The V and J genes are TRBV10-3 and TRBJ2-7, with 10 bases aligning to TRBD1. Germline V gives CDR1 ENHRY, CDR2 SYGVKD. Unmatched junction bases numbered 10, after V lost 6 bases and J lost 5 bases. The CDR3 has 15 residues. Written as DNA, the CDR3 is TGTGCCATCAGGGGGTCGGGACAGGGGTTCCACGAGCAGTACTTC. This gives the protein CAIRGSGQGFHEQYF.

The V and J genes are TRBV2 and TRBJ2-2; the D gene is possibly TRBD1 (6 bases). Germline CDR1 SNHLY, CDR2 FYNNEI. Trimming removed 4 bases at V and 3 bases at J, with 9 bases between. The CDR3 has 14 residues. The CDR3 loop is CASSGTVYTGELFF. DNA for the CDR3: TGTGCCAGCAGTGGGACAGTCTACACCGGGGAGCTGTTTTTT.

This clone is a singleton in its sample. The chain is built from TRBV6-6 and TRBJ1-5; TRBD1 agrees at 9 bases. The CDR3 runs 16 residues. Looked up from germline, CDR1 is MNHNY and CDR2 is SVGAGI (reference sequence). Trimming took 8 bases from V and 2 from J; bases not matched to a gene: 10. The CDR3 sequence: CASQSSRTGGNQPQHF. CDR3 coding DNA: TGTGCCAGCCAATCCTCCAGGACAGGGGGCAATCAGCCCCAGCATTTT.

CDR3 amino acids: CAWSVRGAQSEAFF. The DNA for the CDR3 is TGTGCCTGGAGTGTACGAGGTGCGCAAAGCGAGGCTTTCTTT. The V call is TRBV30, the J call TRBJ1-1; D is undetermined. CDR1 GTSNPN and CDR2 SVGIG come from the germline V gene (reference sequence). This CDR3 region has 14 residues. With 0 bases removed from V and 11 bases from J, the gap between germline ends came to 19 bases.

The chain carries TRBV3-1 (or the pseudogene TRBV3-2) and TRBJ2-3, with D possibly being TRBD1 (6 bases). Germline lookup yields CDR1 LGHDT and CDR2 YNNKEL (reference sequence). The CDR3 has 17 amino acids. Trimming pared 0 bases from V and 4 bases from J, leaving 17 bases between. The CDR3 here is CASSQDLNRVDPDTQYF. In DNA, the CDR3 is TGTGCCAGCAGCCAAGATCTAAACAGGGTTGACCCAGATACGCAGTATTTT.

This sequence joins TRBV29-1 and TRBJ2-1, with D tentatively TRBD1 (5 bases). The germline CDR1 and CDR2 sequences are SQVTM and ANQGSEA. The V end lost 5 bases, the J end lost 5 bases, and 13 bases lay between the germline ends. The CDR3 loop spans 13 amino acids. The CDR3 coding sequence is TGCAGCGTTATCAGGGTCCCGGACAATGAGCAGTTCTTC. It specifies CSVIRVPDNEQFF.

This clone has a handful of counts. This sequence joins TRBV4-1 and TRBJ2-1; 7 bases line up with TRBD2. CDR3 length: 16 amino acids. Germline V gene data show CDR1 as MGHRA and CDR2 as YSYEKL. J gave up 5 bases and V 0 bases, and 7 bases lay outside the gene matches. Here the CDR3 reads CASSQDPGEGNNEQFF. CDR3 DNA: TGCGCCAGCAGCCAAGATCCGGGGGAGGGAAACAATGAGCAGTTCTTC.

The chain joins TRBV19 to TRBJ2-1, with 11 bases aligning to TRBD2. Germline V gene lookup returns CDR1 LNHDA and CDR2 SQIVND (reference sequence). Losses at the gene ends were 5 bases for V and 2 bases for J; bases not matched to a gene: 11. The CDR3 loop spans 18 amino acids. In DNA form, the CDR3 reads TGTGCCAGTAGTGCCGACGTTGGGACTAGCGGACCCTACAATGAGCAGTTCTTC. Encoded protein: CASSADVGTSGPYNEQFF.

J is TRBJ2-7 and V is TRBV6-5, with 7 bases matching TRBD2. Germline assignment: CDR1 MNHEY and CDR2 SVGAGI. CDR3 length equals 14 residues. V was clipped by 6 bases and J by 2 bases; unmatched bases: 7. CDR3 bases: TGTGCCAGCAGCCGACGCGGACTAGCCTACGAGCAGTACTTC. Encoded protein: CASSRRGLAYEQYF.

This clone is a singleton in its sample. The chain links TRBV3-1 (or the pseudogene TRBV3-2) to TRBJ2-7; the match to TRBD2 covers 7 bases. The CDR3 runs to 14 residues. From germline, CDR1 is LGHDT and CDR2 YNNKEL (reference sequence). J lost 0 bases, V lost 4 bases, and 3 bases had no gene match. CDR3 in amino acids: CASSLGLDSYEQYF. The CDR3 nucleotides read TGTGCCAGCAGCCTAGGACTAGACTCCTACGAGCAGTACTTC.

This chain links TRBV24-1 with TRBJ2-2; possible D gene TRBD2, 6 bases. V lost 5 bases and J lost 6, with 18 bases in between. Germline values: CDR1 KGHDR, CDR2 SFDVKD. This CDR3 has 16 amino acids. This chain's CDR3 is CATSVSGGSVPGELFF. The CDR3 DNA is TGTGCCACCAGTGTTTCTGGAGGGTCTGTACCCGGGGAGCTGTTTTTT.

This chain uses TRBV10-3 with TRBJ2-7; 15 positions match TRBD2. Per germline, CDR1 ENHRY and CDR2 SYGVKD. The CDR3 consists of 15 residues. Trimming removed 4 bases from V and 7 bases from J; junction bases left unmatched: 5. CDR3 coding DNA: TGTGCCATCAGTGTATCCGGGACTAGCGGGAGGGAGCAGTACTTC. Protein: CAISVSGTSGREQYF.

In DNA, the CDR3 is TGTGCCAGCAGTACCCAGGCAGGGAACACTGAAGCTTTCTTT. It specifies CASSTQAGNTEAFF. This rearrangement joins TRBV6-5 to TRBJ1-1; D is unclear. In germline, CDR1 is MNHEY, CDR2 SVGAGI. The CDR3 loop spans 14 amino acids. The germline V and J ends were trimmed by 5 bases and 1 base, with 11 bases remaining between them.

The gene calls are TRBV2 and TRBJ1-5; 10 bases match TRBD1. Unmatched junction bases numbered 9, after V lost 5 bases and J lost 8 bases. This CDR3 has 15 amino acids. The V gene's germline CDR1 is SNHLY and CDR2 FYNNEI. The CDR3 protein is CASSRDRGHDKPQHF. The CDR3 DNA follows: TGTGCCAGCAGTAGGGACAGGGGACATGATAAGCCCCAGCATTTT.

This clone was observed a handful of times. The chain combines TRBV9 with TRBJ2-1; a possible D gene is TRBD2 (6 bases). V dropped 4 bases and J dropped 7 bases, with 18 bases sitting between them. From germline, CDR1 is SGDLS and CDR2 YYNGEE. CDR3 length equals 15 residues. This chain's CDR3 is CASSYRGNAPNEQFF. CDR3 DNA sequence: TGTGCCAGCAGCTACCGGGGGAATGCCCCAAATGAGCAGTTCTTC.

The rearrangement joins TRBV12-3 or TRBV12-4 to TRBJ1-1, with a possible D match to TRBD1 (5 bases). The CDR3 is 12 residues long. The V gene lost 6 bases and the J gene lost 5 bases, with 10 bases spanning the gap. Here the CDR3 DNA reads TGTGCCAGCAGCCAGGGATGGACTGAAGCTTTCTTT. This codes for CASSQGWTEAFF.

V usage is TRBV27 and J usage is TRBJ1-2; maybe TRBD1 (5 bases). CDR1 is MNHEY, CDR2 SMNVEV, per germline (reference sequence). The CDR3 sequence is 13 residues long. The V end lost 5 bases, the J end lost 10 bases, and 17 bases lay between the germline ends. CDR3 in DNA: TGTGCCAGCAGTACCGTAGGGGAAAGAGACTACACCTTC. Translation: CASSTVGERDYTF.

The V call is TRBV6-6, the J call TRBJ1-3, with D unclear. Trimming removed 8 bases at V and 0 bases at J, with 11 bases between. CDR3 length: 14 amino acids. Germline V CDR1 and CDR2: MNHNY, SVGAGI (reference sequence). The DNA for the CDR3 is TGTGCCAGCTCTCGGGTTATCTCTGGAAACACCATATATTTT. It encodes CASSRVISGNTIYF.

V and J are TRBV30 and TRBJ1-4; 7 nucleotides match TRBD1. Unmatched junction bases numbered 13, after V lost 5 bases and J lost 10 bases. The CDR3 sequence is 14 residues long. Germline CDR1 reads GTSNPN; CDR2 reads SVGIG (reference sequence). The CDR3 here is CAWATGPDGRKLFF. The CDR3 DNA is TGTGCCTGGGCGACAGGGCCCGACGGACGAAAACTGTTTTTT.

The rearrangement uses TRBV5-1 and TRBJ2-1; D possibly corresponds to TRBD1 (5 bases). CDR1 and CDR2 from the germline V gene are SGHRS and YFSETQ. V gave up 0 bases and J gave up 6 bases, with 19 bases separating them. The CDR3 loop spans 17 amino acids. The CDR3 is CASSLEGFPAGFNEQFF. CDR3 coding DNA: TGCGCCAGCAGCTTGGAGGGGTTTCCGGCAGGGTTCAATGAGCAGTTCTTC.

In this sample, this clone turned up a few times. The J gene is TRBJ2-6, the V gene TRBV11-2; the D gene is possibly TRBD1 (6 bases). The CDR3 sequence is 17 residues long. Germline loops: CDR1 SGHAT, CDR2 FQNNGV. With 3 bases removed from V and 2 bases from J, the gap between germline ends came to 14 bases. CDR3 sequence reads: CASSFMAPGAGANVLTF. DNA of the CDR3: TGTGCCAGCAGCTTCATGGCCCCAGGGGCTGGGGCCAACGTCCTGACTTTC.

The chain recombines TRBV29-1 with TRBJ1-2; TRBD1 matches 9 bases. The CDR3 loop spans 13 amino acids. Germline V gene lookup returns CDR1 SQVTM and CDR2 ANQGSEA. With 7 bases clipped from V and 5 bases from J, the junction kept 8 bases outside the gene matches. The CDR3 spells CSAQGQGPYGYTF. CDR3 DNA: TGCAGCGCCCAGGGACAGGGCCCATATGGCTACACCTTC.

The chain employs TRBV5-1 and TRBJ2-3; weak D call: TRBD2 (5 bases). Trimming took off 5 bases at V and 1 base at J, with 14 bases between the two ends. CDR3 size: 15 residues. Germline CDR1 reads SGHRS; CDR2 reads YFSETQ. CDR3 residues: CASSPEGPRTDTQYF. DNA for the CDR3: TGCGCCAGCAGTCCAGAGGGTCCCCGCACAGATACGCAGTATTTT.

J is TRBJ1-5 and V is TRBV6-5, with D possibly being TRBD1 (6 bases). Trimming stripped 7 bases from V and 4 bases from J, with 14 bases between. CDR3 length: 14 residues. The germline V gene encodes CDR1 MNHEY and CDR2 SVGAGI. The CDR3 region has the DNA TGTGCCAGCAATTTTGGCACAGGGAATCAGCCCCAGCATTTT. Its translation: CASNFGTGNQPQHF.